This TCR beta chain was observed in a study (dated by TCRdb to between 2015 and 2017). Describing the broader study: Whether tumor-infiltrating Tregs in breast cancer are recruited from blood Tregs or converted in situ from other CD4+ T cell subsets was tested.

Naive CD4+ T cells were purified with the Miltenyi Naive CD4+ T Cell Isolation kit, with Tregs depleted using CD25 microbeads. Tregs, naive and memory CD4+ T cells from tumor, blood and ipsilateral draining lymph nodes of five breast cancer patients underwent full-length TCR alpha and beta sequencing. Tumor tissue and lymph nodes from ipsilateral axillary dissection were perfused with PBS, minced and digested with collagenase I and hyaluronidase. A purity exceeding 90% was confirmed by FACS for the sorted cell populations. A few counts support this clonotype. The antigen this receptor binds is unknown. The sample holds no much larger clone one base away, and base qualities are not on file. The CDR3 contains 14 residues, cysteine and phenylalanine counted. Solely the CDR3 DNA is kept, with 42 bases framed from the first base. The V end gives up 6 bases and the J end 4 bases, leaving 5 bases in the junction not matched to a gene.

What the work shows at the level of the full study, not this receptor alone: The greatest overlap of tumor-infiltrating Treg TCR alpha and beta sequences was with tumor naive CD4+ T cells, followed next by blood naive CD4+ T cells. The TCR gene usage of tumor memory CD4+ T cells clustered together with blood and lymph node memory CD4+ cells and with lymph node naive CD4+ cells. The validation in the larger cohort was limited to a single TCR beta V-J rearrangement instead of whole repertoires.

Full-length TCR variable regions were amplified by 5' RACE PCR with constant-region reverse primers, and semi-nested PCR with Nested Universal Primer A was subsequently performed. Using the ReliaPrep RNA Cell Miniprep System, total RNA was extracted, and the SMARTer RACE 5'/3' Kit was then used to reverse transcribe the RNA into 5'RACE-ready cDNA. Full-length TCR alpha and beta libraries were barcoded with multiplex adaptors and sequenced on an Illumina MiSeq. Processing in the source paper ran as follows. For each of nine subset-tissue groups, sequencing data from the five patients were pooled, and the groups were compared by unsupervised clustering of TCR gene usage. The Morisita-Horn index was used to calculate repertoire similarity, with shared sequences weighted by how much each contributed to each repertoire. TCRdb itself trimmed the public reads at Q25 with fastp, ran MiXCR and retained productive beta chains. Records with the same CDR3 protein are collapsed into one entry carrying the most frequent genes and DNA. Here the V and J calls rest on TCRdb's processing, not on the authors' analysis. For this sample there are 45,000 to 60,000 distinct CDR3 sequences; approximately 25% appear just once. The ten largest account for 3.2% of the sample.

The chain uses TRBV12-3 or TRBV12-4 and TRBJ2-2, and 7 junction bases match TRBD1. Sequencing input: tumor-infiltrating naive CD4+ T cells sorted from the breast tumor. The cell subset or site tag for this specimen amounts to: naive CD4+ T cells, CD4+CD45RA+CD25-. This TCR came from a female donor with breast cancer. The CDR3 reads CASSTGVLTGELFF. The sequenced DNA is TGTGCCAGCAGCACAGGGGTCCTCACCGGGGAGCTGTTTTTT.